The 11 T cell receptor beta chains listed next were all sequenced from one sample in a study of blood T cells in healthy people across ages. Combining a sample-barcoded 5' primer with a J-beta primer mix, a second PCR ran for roughly 7 to 11 cycles. TCRdb passed the 5' RACE reads through MiXCR, listing each CDR3 protein once. This table has some 930,000 distinct CDR3 sequences, roughly 28% appearing once. These sequences were also reported in another study, on T cells of mothers and their children.

Sample: blood. The receptors shown here come from a woman between 40 and 55 years old in good health.

This clonotype was detected ten times or more. This chain links TRBV7-3 with TRBJ2-7; a weak D match, TRBD1 (6 bases). This CDR3 spans 13 amino acids. Trimming took 5 bases from V and 4 from J, leaving 12 bases between them. The germline V gene encodes CDR1 SGHTA and CDR2 FQGTGA. This CDR3 reads CASSPDRKYEQYF. The CDR3 DNA is TGTGCCAGCAGCCCCGACAGGAAATACGAGCAGTACTTC.

Ten or more counts support this clonotype. Here the CDR3 reads CATTDRVNEQYF. The CDR3 DNA sequence: TGTGCCACCACGGATCGGGTGAACGAGCAGTACTTC. The chain combines TRBV28 with TRBJ2-7, with D unclear. The germline V and J ends were trimmed by 10 bases and 5 bases, with 15 bases remaining between them. CDR1 and CDR2 (germline): MDHEN, SYDVKM. The CDR3 has 12 residues.

The table lists this clonotype with many counts. CDR3 in DNA: TGCGCCAGCAGCCAAGGAGGCGGGTATGAGCAGTTCTTC. Its translation is CASSQGGGYEQFF. The chain joins TRBV4-1 to TRBJ2-1, with D possibly TRBD2 on 5 matching bases. There are 13 residues in the CDR3. Trimming took 1 base from V and 8 from J, leaving 9 bases between them. The germline gives CDR1 MGHRA, CDR2 YSYEKL.

This chain joins TRBV4-1 and TRBJ2-7, with D perhaps TRBD1 (6 bases). The germline CDR1 and CDR2 sequences are MGHRA and YSYEKL. V gave up 4 bases and J gave up 2 bases, with 21 bases separating them. The CDR3 loop spans 17 amino acids. The CDR3 here is CASSLFLNRDITYEQYF. Here the CDR3 DNA reads TGCGCCAGCAGCCTCTTCCTAAACCGGGACATAACCTACGAGCAGTACTTC.

The chain has TRBV5-1 and TRBJ2-7; TRBD2 agrees at 11 bases. This CDR3 comprises 15 residues. Germline V gene lookup returns CDR1 SGHRS and CDR2 YFSETQ. V dropped 2 bases and J dropped 2; count of bases not matched to a gene: 3. CDR3 protein: CASSFLAGGPYEQYF. CDR3 coding DNA: TGCGCCAGCAGCTTCCTAGCGGGGGGACCCTACGAGCAGTACTTC.

This clonotype has just a few counts. V is TRBV5-8 and J is TRBJ2-7; 8 bases line up with TRBD1. The V gene's germline CDR1 is SGHTS and CDR2 YDEGEE. J gave up 2 bases and V 1 base, and 5 bases lay outside the gene matches. The CDR3 is 15 residues long. The DNA of the CDR3 is TGTGCCAGCAGCTTGTGGCAGGGGGCTACCTACGAGCAGTACTTC. This encodes CASSLWQGATYEQYF. Looking up the rest from reference TRBV5-8 and TRBJ2-7 gives the full variable domain: EAGVTQSPTHLIKTRGQQATLRCSPISGHTSVYWYQQALGLGLQFLLWYDEGEERNRGNFPPRFSGRQFPNYSSELNVNALELEDSALYLCASSLWQGATYEQYFGPGTRLTVT.

The chain joins TRBV7-8 to TRBJ1-5; the D is unclear. This CDR3 has 14 amino acids. Per germline, CDR1 SGHVS and CDR2 FQNEAQ. V shed 1 base and J shed 8 bases, with 12 bases lying between them. In DNA form, the CDR3 reads TGTGCCAGCAGCTTAGGTCGGCAGCGGGAGCCCCAGCATTTT. Translating it yields CASSLGRQREPQHF.

There are a few counts of this clonotype. This chain joins TRBV7-9 and TRBJ1-4; TRBD1 matches at 7 bases. This CDR3 has 13 amino acids. Germline V gene data show CDR1 as SEHNR and CDR2 as FQNEAQ (reference sequence). J lost 8 bases, V lost 5 bases, and 5 bases had no gene match. CDR3 bases: TGTGCCAGCAGCATGAACAGGGGCGAAAAACTGTTTTTT. Protein: CASSMNRGEKLFF.

This clonotype was found a few times. This chain connects TRBV20-1 to TRBJ2-1; tentatively, D is TRBD2 (6 bases). V lost 5 bases and J lost 7, with 18 bases in between. The CDR3 sequence is 14 residues long. The germline V gene has CDR1 DFQATT and CDR2 SNEGSKA (reference sequence). This chain's CDR3 is CSAPSFGGRNEQFF. In nucleotides, the CDR3 is TGCAGTGCTCCCTCTTTCGGAGGGAGAAATGAGCAGTTCTTC.

The chain employs TRBV5-1 and TRBJ2-4; D might be TRBD1 (6 bases). The J call may be incorrect, as the DNA end agrees better with TRBJ2-7. Germline V lookup: CDR1 SGHRS, CDR2 YFSETQ. CDR3 length: 16 residues. CDR3: CASSLEIQGKGYEQYF. Written as DNA, the CDR3 is TGCGCCAGCAGCTTGGAAATACAGGGAAAAGGGTACGAGCAGTACTTC.

This clonotype was counted only a few times. The gene calls are TRBV5-1 and TRBJ2-7; TRBD1 might be the D (5 bases). The CDR3 is 17 amino acids. The V end lost 0 bases, the J end lost 6 bases, and 22 bases lay between the germline ends. Germline loops: CDR1 SGHRS, CDR2 YFSETQ. CDR3 loop: CASSLASMGLWASEQYF. The CDR3 coding sequence is TGCGCCAGCAGCTTGGCCTCTATGGGGCTTTGGGCTTCCGAGCAGTACTTC.